The rows below give T cell receptor beta chains drawn from one sample of a study of vaccination and CD4 T cells after COVID-19. In TCRdb, the PCR reads were re-called with MiXCR into one record per CDR3 protein. The table has 20,000 to 25,000 distinct CDR3 sequences, over 35% seen once. These TCRs are of unknown antigen specificity. This material consisted of CD4+ T cells from blood, cultured in vitro, taken before SARS-CoV-2 vaccination. The receptors stem from a human donor who received a COVID-19 vaccine. CDR3s include the opening cysteine and the closing phenylalanine or tryptophan. The D gene is left open where the match is weak. Clone sizes are given selectively: once, few, many, or a class where the clone is expanded.

CDR3 protein: CAISGGLKEGGTEAFF
CDR3 DNA: TGTGCCATCAGTGGGGGACTGAAGGAAGGGGGCACTGAAGCTTTCTTT
V gene: TRBV10-3
D gene: -
clone size: few
J gene: TRBJ1-1

CDR3 protein: CASSESSYTETQYF
CDR3 DNA: TGCGCCAGCAGTGAGTCGAGTTACACGGAGACCCAGTACTTC
V gene: TRBV10-1
D gene: -
clone size: -
J gene: TRBJ2-5

CDR3 protein: CASSLVLVGTILMPKAGELFF
CDR3 DNA: TGTGCCAGCAGCTTAGTACTTGTCGGGACTATTCTAATGCCGAAAGCCGGGGAGCTGTTTTTT
V gene: TRBV7-2
D gene: TRBD2
clone size: -
J gene: TRBJ2-2

CDR3 protein: CASTDRYQETQYF
CDR3 DNA: TGTGCCAGCACGGACAGGTACCAAGAGACCCAGTACTTC
V gene: TRBV27
D gene: TRBD1
clone size: few
J gene: TRBJ2-5

CDR3 protein: CASSLSSETQYF
CDR3 DNA: TGTGCCAGCAGCTTAAGTTCAGAGACCCAGTACTTC
V gene: TRBV7-8
D gene: -
clone size: once
J gene: TRBJ2-5

CDR3 protein: CASSRRTSGGITDTQYF
CDR3 DNA: TGTGCCAGCAGCCGCAGGACTAGCGGGGGGATCACAGATACGCAGTATTTT
V gene: TRBV11-2
D gene: TRBD2
clone size: -
J gene: TRBJ2-3

CDR3 protein: CASRETSGGVRGETQYF
CDR3 DNA: TGTGCCAGCAGGGAGACTAGCGGGGGGGTTCGAGGAGAGACCCAGTACTTC
V gene: TRBV5-4
D gene: TRBD2
clone size: -
J gene: TRBJ2-5

CDR3 protein: CASSQQGEEDEQYF
CDR3 DNA: TGTGCCAGCAGCCAACAGGGGGAAGAGGACGAGCAGTACTTC
V gene: TRBV7-3
D gene: TRBD1
clone size: -
J gene: TRBJ2-7

CDR3 protein: CASGAGSGETQYF
CDR3 DNA: TGTGCTAGTGGGGCAGGGTCCGGGGAGACCCAGTACTTC
V gene: TRBV12-5
D gene: -
clone size: -
J gene: TRBJ2-5

CDR3 protein: CASNNWGGNNEQFF
CDR3 DNA: TGTGCCAGCAACAATTGGGGGGGGAACAATGAGCAGTTCTTC
V gene: TRBV5-6
D gene: TRBD2
clone size: -
J gene: TRBJ2-1

CDR3 protein: CAISEGSFEQYF
CDR3 DNA: TGTGCCATCAGTGAAGGAAGTTTCGAGCAGTACTTC
V gene: TRBV10-3
D gene: -
clone size: -
J gene: TRBJ2-7

CDR3 protein: CASSEQGGELFF
CDR3 DNA: TGCGCCAGCAGTGAGCAGGGTGGGGAGCTGTTTTTT
V gene: TRBV10-1
D gene: -
clone size: -
J gene: TRBJ2-2

CDR3 protein: CASSNKTGVGYNEQFF
CDR3 DNA: TGTGCCAGCAGCAATAAGACAGGGGTGGGTTACAATGAGCAGTTCTTC
V gene: TRBV21-1
D gene: -
clone size: -
J gene: TRBJ2-1

CDR3 protein: CATKGRMNTEAFF
CDR3 DNA: TGTGCCACCAAGGGACGGATGAACACTGAAGCTTTCTTT
V gene: TRBV6-1
D gene: -
clone size: -
J gene: TRBJ1-1

CDR3 protein: CASSFTENTEAFF
CDR3 DNA: TGTGCCAGCAGTTTTACTGAGAACACTGAAGCTTTCTTT
V gene: TRBV2
D gene: -
clone size: few
J gene: TRBJ1-1

CDR3 protein: CASRQRDEQYF
CDR3 DNA: TGCGCCAGCCGCCAGCGAGACGAGCAGTACTTC
V gene: TRBV10-2
D gene: -
clone size: -
J gene: TRBJ2-7

CDR3 protein: CATSRGGFGAGNQPQHF
CDR3 DNA: TGTGCCACCAGCAGGGGGGGTTTCGGGGCGGGAAATCAGCCCCAGCATTTT
V gene: TRBV15
D gene: -
clone size: -
J gene: TRBJ1-5

CDR3 protein: CASSDDSNQPQHF
CDR3 DNA: TGTGCCAGCAGTGATGACAGCAATCAGCCCCAGCATTTT
V gene: TRBV2
D gene: -
clone size: few
J gene: TRBJ1-5

CDR3 protein: CASSTGVHTGELFF
CDR3 DNA: TGTGCCAGCAGCACAGGCGTGCACACCGGGGAGCTGTTTTTT
V gene: TRBV7-8
D gene: -
clone size: -
J gene: TRBJ2-2

CDR3 protein: CSVDLRSGVKTQYF
CDR3 DNA: TGCAGCGTTGATCTCCGTAGCGGGGTAAAGACCCAGTACTTC
V gene: TRBV29-1
D gene: TRBD2
clone size: -
J gene: TRBJ2-5

CDR3 protein: CASSEAALNTGELFF
CDR3 DNA: TGTGCCAGCAGTGAAGCGGCTTTAAACACCGGGGAGCTGTTTTTT
V gene: TRBV2
D gene: -
clone size: medium-sized
J gene: TRBJ2-2

CDR3 protein: CSAPDRVSGNTIYF
CDR3 DNA: TGCAGTGCACCTGACAGGGTATCGGGAAACACCATATATTTT
V gene: TRBV20-1
D gene: TRBD1
clone size: -
J gene: TRBJ1-3

CDR3 protein: CAWSRASGGDSYEQYF
CDR3 DNA: TGTGCCTGGAGTCGGGCTAGCGGGGGGGATTCCTACGAGCAGTACTTC
V gene: TRBV30
D gene: TRBD2
clone size: -
J gene: TRBJ2-7

CDR3 protein: CASSESQGASTDTQYF
CDR3 DNA: TGTGCCAGCAGTGAATCTCAGGGGGCAAGCACAGATACGCAGTATTTT
V gene: TRBV25-1
D gene: TRBD1
clone size: -
J gene: TRBJ2-3

CDR3 protein: CTSSYQVTVNSNQPQHF
CDR3 DNA: TGTACCAGCAGTTACCAAGTCACGGTCAATAGCAATCAGCCCCAGCATTTT
V gene: TRBV6-5
D gene: -
clone size: -
J gene: TRBJ1-5

CDR3 protein: CASSVNRDQPQHF
CDR3 DNA: TGTGCCAGTAGTGTAAACAGGGATCAGCCCCAGCATTTT
V gene: TRBV19
D gene: -
clone size: -
J gene: TRBJ1-5

CDR3 protein: CASSIRADTQYF
CDR3 DNA: TGTGCCAGTAGTATCAGGGCGGATACGCAGTATTTT
V gene: TRBV19
D gene: -
clone size: -
J gene: TRBJ2-3

CDR3 protein: CASLTGSYGYTF
CDR3 DNA: TGTGCCAGCCTAACCGGAAGTTATGGCTACACCTTC
V gene: TRBV10-3
D gene: -
clone size: few
J gene: TRBJ1-2

CDR3 protein: CASSRRGTAYGYTF
CDR3 DNA: TGTGCCAGCAGCAGGAGGGGGACAGCCTATGGCTACACCTTC
V gene: TRBV5-4
D gene: TRBD1
clone size: -
J gene: TRBJ1-2

CDR3 protein: CASSLYGKNYGYTF
CDR3 DNA: TGTGCCAGCAGTTTATATGGGAAGAACTATGGCTACACCTTC
V gene: TRBV7-2
D gene: -
clone size: -
J gene: TRBJ1-2

CDR3 protein: CASSSTSSGNTIYF
CDR3 DNA: TGTGCCAGCAGCTCCACAAGCTCTGGAAACACCATATATTTT
V gene: TRBV7-9
D gene: -
clone size: -
J gene: TRBJ1-3

CDR3 protein: CASSSRQGNNSPLHF
CDR3 DNA: TGTGCCAGCAGCTCTAGACAGGGAAATAATTCACCCCTCCACTTT
V gene: TRBV27
D gene: TRBD1
clone size: few
J gene: TRBJ1-6

CDR3 protein: CASSYARTAAYEQYF
CDR3 DNA: TGTGCCAGCAGTTACGCCCGGACAGCAGCGTACGAGCAGTACTTC
V gene: TRBV6-5
D gene: -
clone size: -
J gene: TRBJ2-7

CDR3 protein: CASSPQGLAGKETQYF
CDR3 DNA: TGTGCCAGCAGCCCCCAGGGACTAGCGGGGAAAGAGACCCAGTACTTC
V gene: TRBV11-3
D gene: TRBD2
clone size: -
J gene: TRBJ2-5

CDR3 protein: CSARDKTGRQSYEQYF
CDR3 DNA: TGCAGTGCTAGAGACAAAACAGGGAGACAAAGCTACGAGCAGTACTTC
V gene: TRBV20-1
D gene: -
clone size: -
J gene: TRBJ2-7

CDR3 protein: CASSEDFPEYEQYF
CDR3 DNA: TGTGCCAGCAGTGAAGACTTTCCTGAATACGAGCAGTACTTC
V gene: TRBV6-1
D gene: -
clone size: -
J gene: TRBJ2-7

CDR3 protein: CASSPTEFGDTQYF
CDR3 DNA: TGTGCCAGCAGCCCGACCGAATTTGGGGATACGCAGTATTTT
V gene: TRBV12-3/TRBV12-4
D gene: -
clone size: few
J gene: TRBJ2-3

CDR3 protein: CASTFHSDAGELFF
CDR3 DNA: TGCGCCAGCACCTTTCACTCGGATGCCGGGGAGCTGTTTTTT
V gene: TRBV5-1
D gene: -
clone size: -
J gene: TRBJ2-2

CDR3 protein: CATSDLRSVGDFSTDTQYF
CDR3 DNA: TGTGCCACCAGTGATTTGCGTTCGGTGGGGGACTTTAGCACAGATACGCAGTATTTT
V gene: TRBV24-1
D gene: -
clone size: -
J gene: TRBJ2-3

CDR3 protein: CATTGQHSNQPQHF
CDR3 DNA: TGTGCCACTACCGGACAACATAGCAATCAGCCCCAGCATTTT
V gene: TRBV24-1
D gene: -
clone size: few
J gene: TRBJ1-5

CDR3 protein: CASSSTQAGTGELFF
CDR3 DNA: TGTGCCAGCAGTTCTACACAGGCTGGCACCGGGGAGCTGTTTTTT
V gene: TRBV6-5
D gene: -
clone size: few
J gene: TRBJ2-2

CDR3 protein: CASSEFRGLYEQYF
CDR3 DNA: TGTGCCAGCAGTGAATTCAGGGGGCTGTACGAGCAGTACTTC
V gene: TRBV25-1
D gene: TRBD1
clone size: few
J gene: TRBJ2-7

CDR3 protein: CASSEYIQQGMYF
CDR3 DNA: TGTGCCAGCAGTGAATATATTCAACAGGGGATGTACTTC
V gene: TRBV25-1
D gene: TRBD1
clone size: -
J gene: TRBJ2-7

CDR3 protein: CASRLGSGGSVGYEQYF
CDR3 DNA: TGTGCCAGCCGCTTAGGGAGCGGGGGTAGTGTGGGCTACGAGCAGTACTTC
V gene: TRBV12-3/TRBV12-4
D gene: TRBD2
clone size: -
J gene: TRBJ2-7

CDR3 protein: CSALLREGQGVWETQYF
CDR3 DNA: TGCAGTGCTCTCCTGAGAGAGGGACAGGGAGTTTGGGAGACCCAGTACTTC
V gene: TRBV20-1
D gene: TRBD1
clone size: -
J gene: TRBJ2-5

CDR3 protein: CASSSRTGGIYEQYF
CDR3 DNA: TGTGCCAGCAGCTCTCGGACGGGGGGAATATACGAGCAGTACTTC
V gene: TRBV7-2
D gene: TRBD2
clone size: medium-sized
J gene: TRBJ2-7

CDR3 protein: CASSLVTGDTYNEQFF
CDR3 DNA: TGCGCCAGCAGCTTGGTGACGGGGGACACCTACAATGAGCAGTTCTTC
V gene: TRBV5-1
D gene: -
clone size: few
J gene: TRBJ2-1

CDR3 protein: CASSITDRSHEQYF
CDR3 DNA: TGTGCCAGCTCAATCACGGACAGGTCCCACGAGCAGTACTTC
V gene: TRBV18
D gene: TRBD1
clone size: -
J gene: TRBJ2-7

CDR3 protein: CASSRRQGMSPNTGELFF
CDR3 DNA: TGTGCCAGCTCACGACGACAGGGAATGAGTCCGAACACCGGGGAGCTGTTTTTT
V gene: TRBV18
D gene: TRBD1
clone size: once
J gene: TRBJ2-2

CDR3 protein: CASSVLRRGGASEKTQYF
CDR3 DNA: TGTGCCAGCAGTGTTCTACGACGTGGGGGAGCTAGCGAGAAAACGCAGTATTTT
V gene: TRBV27
D gene: -
clone size: few
J gene: TRBJ2-3

CDR3 protein: CSARDGGLTGELFF
CDR3 DNA: TGCAGTGCTAGAGACGGGGGGCTCACCGGGGAGCTGTTTTTT
V gene: TRBV20-1
D gene: -
clone size: -
J gene: TRBJ2-2

CDR3 protein: CASSWAGTVQETQYF
CDR3 DNA: TGTGCCAGCAGCTGGGCGGGGACTGTTCAAGAGACCCAGTACTTC
V gene: TRBV2
D gene: -
clone size: -
J gene: TRBJ2-5

CDR3 protein: CSARQGDVGYGYTF
CDR3 DNA: TGCAGTGCTAGACAAGGGGACGTCGGGTACGGCTACACCTTC
V gene: TRBV20-1
D gene: -
clone size: few
J gene: TRBJ1-2

CDR3 protein: CASRRSEEYSPLHF
CDR3 DNA: TGTGCCAGCCGGAGAAGCGAAGAATATTCACCCCTCCACTTT
V gene: TRBV19
D gene: -
clone size: -
J gene: TRBJ1-6